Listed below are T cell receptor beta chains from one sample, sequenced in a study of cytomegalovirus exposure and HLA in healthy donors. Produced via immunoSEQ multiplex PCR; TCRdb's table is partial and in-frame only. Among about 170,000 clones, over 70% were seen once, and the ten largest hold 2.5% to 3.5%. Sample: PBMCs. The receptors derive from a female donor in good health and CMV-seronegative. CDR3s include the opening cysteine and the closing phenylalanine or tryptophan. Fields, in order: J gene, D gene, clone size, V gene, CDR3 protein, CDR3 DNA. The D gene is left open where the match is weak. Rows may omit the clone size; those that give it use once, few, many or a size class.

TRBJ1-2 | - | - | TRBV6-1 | CASSEVGGYGYTF | TGTGCCAGCAGTGAAGTAGGGGGCTATGGCTACACCTTC
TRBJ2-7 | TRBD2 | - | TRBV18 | CASSPPGWREGYEQYF | TGTGCCAGCTCACCACCGGGTTGGCGGGAGGGGTACGAGCAGTACTTC
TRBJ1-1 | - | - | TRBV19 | CASSMEDRTNTEAFF | TGTGCCAGTAGTATGGAGGACAGAACGAACACTGAAGCTTTCTTT
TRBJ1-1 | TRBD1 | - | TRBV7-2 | CASSLSPGQTEAFF | TGTGCCAGCAGCTTATCCCCGGGACAGACTGAAGCTTTCTTT
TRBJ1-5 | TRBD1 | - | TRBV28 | CASSSPGTENQPQHF | TGTGCCAGCAGTTCCCCCGGGACAGAGAATCAGCCCCAGCATTTT
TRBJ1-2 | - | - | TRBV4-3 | CASSQDPGVYGYTF | TGCGCCAGCAGCCAAGATCCGGGGGTGTATGGCTACACCTTC
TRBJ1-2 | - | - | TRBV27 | CASSLDQGESYGYTF | TGTGCCAGCAGTTTAGATCAGGGTGAGAGCTATGGCTACACCTTC
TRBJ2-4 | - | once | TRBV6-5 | CASSYSSWDINIQYF | TGTGCCAGCAGTTACTCTTCTTGGGACATAAACATTCAGTACTTC
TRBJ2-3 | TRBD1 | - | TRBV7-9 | CASSSWDRGRTDTQYF | TGTGCCAGCAGCTCATGGGACAGGGGCAGAACAGATACGCAGTATTTT
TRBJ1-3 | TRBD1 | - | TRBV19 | CASSDDRAGGNTIYF | TGTGCCAGTAGTGATGACAGGGCGGGCGGAAACACCATATATTTT
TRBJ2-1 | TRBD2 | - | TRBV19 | CASSTGTSAYNEQFF | TGTGCCAGTAGTACAGGGACTAGCGCCTACAATGAGCAGTTCTTC
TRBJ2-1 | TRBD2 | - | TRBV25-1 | CASRVSGGHNEQFF | TGTGCCAGCAGGGTTAGCGGGGGACACAATGAGCAGTTCTTC
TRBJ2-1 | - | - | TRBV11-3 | CASSPARIIAYNEQFF | TGTGCCAGCAGCCCCGCTAGGATAATCGCCTACAATGAGCAGTTCTTC
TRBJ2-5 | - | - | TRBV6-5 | CASSYSRGLQETQYF | TGTGCCAGCAGTTACTCACGCGGCCTCCAAGAGACCCAGTACTTC
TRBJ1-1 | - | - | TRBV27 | CASSFGGRTEAFF | TGTGCCAGCAGCTTCGGAGGACGGACTGAAGCTTTCTTT
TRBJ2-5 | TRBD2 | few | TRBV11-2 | CASSSSGRGLETQYF | TGTGCCAGCAGCAGTAGCGGGAGGGGACTAGAGACCCAGTACTTC
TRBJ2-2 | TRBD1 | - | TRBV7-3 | CASSQDRGPGELFF | TGTGCCAGCAGCCAGGACAGGGGTCCCGGGGAGCTGTTTTTT
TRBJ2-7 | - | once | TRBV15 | CATSRGGQPLSYEQYF | TGTGCCACCAGCAGGGGCGGACAGCCCCTTTCCTACGAGCAGTACTTC
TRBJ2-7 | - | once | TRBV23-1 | CASSQWPGADSSYEQYF | TGCGCCAGCAGTCAATGGCCAGGGGCGGATAGCTCCTACGAGCAGTACTTC
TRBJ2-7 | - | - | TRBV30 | CAWSAAGVEQYF | TGTGCCTGGAGTGCCGCAGGGGTCGAGCAGTACTTC
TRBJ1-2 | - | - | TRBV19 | CASSIDSNYGYTF | TGTGCCAGTAGTATCGACAGTAACTATGGCTACACCTTC
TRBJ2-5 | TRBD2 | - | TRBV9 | CASSAILAGGRPETQYF | TGTGCCAGCAGCGCCATCCTAGCGGGGGGCCGCCCGGAGACCCAGTACTTC
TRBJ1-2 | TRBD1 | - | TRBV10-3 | CAISEGQGAGYTF | TGTGCCATCAGTGAAGGACAGGGCGCTGGCTACACCTTC
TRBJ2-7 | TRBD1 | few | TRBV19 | CASSDAGGYEQYF | TGTGCCAGTAGTGACGCAGGGGGCTACGAGCAGTACTTC
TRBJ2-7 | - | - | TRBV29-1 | CSVDGAGVGEQYF | TGCAGCGTTGATGGGGCAGGGGTTGGCGAGCAGTACTTC
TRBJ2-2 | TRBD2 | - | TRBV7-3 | CASSSGTSMNTGELFF | TGTGCCAGCAGTAGCGGGACCTCAATGAACACCGGGGAGCTGTTTTTT
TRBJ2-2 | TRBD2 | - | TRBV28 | CASSLAHWTSRNTGELFF | TGTGCCAGCAGCCTTGCCCATTGGACTAGCAGGAACACCGGGGAGCTGTTTTTT
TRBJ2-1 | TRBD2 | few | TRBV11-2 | CASSWDLAGAPPPGEQFF | TGTGCCAGCAGCTGGGACTTAGCGGGTGCCCCACCACCGGGAGAGCAGTTCTTC
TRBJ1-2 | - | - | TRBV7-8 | CASSLGPGSYGYTF | TGTGCCAGCAGCTTAGGCCCGGGAAGCTATGGCTACACCTTC
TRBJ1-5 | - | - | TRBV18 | CASSLGQLTTQPQHF | TGTGCCAGCTCCCTTGGACAACTAACTACTCAGCCCCAGCATTTT
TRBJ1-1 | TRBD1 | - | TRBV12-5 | CASGLVLEGQGPNTEAFF | TGTGCTAGTGGTTTGGTCCTAGAGGGACAGGGGCCGAACACTGAAGCTTTCTTT
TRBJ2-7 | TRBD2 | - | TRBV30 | CAWRPLAGGPYEQYF | TGTGCCTGGAGACCTCTAGCGGGGGGACCCTACGAGCAGTACTTC
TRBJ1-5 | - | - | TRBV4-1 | CASSQDWAGTDNYSNQPQHF | TGCGCCAGCAGCCAAGATTGGGCCGGAACGGATAATTATAGCAATCAGCCCCAGCATTTT
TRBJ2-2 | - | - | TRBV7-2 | CASSTGTQNTGELFF | TGTGCCAGCAGCACCGGGACTCAGAACACCGGGGAGCTGTTTTTT
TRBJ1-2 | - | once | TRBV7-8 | CASSLGGSNYGYTF | TGTGCCAGCAGCTTAGGCGGGTCTAACTATGGCTACACCTTC
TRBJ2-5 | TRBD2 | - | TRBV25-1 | CASSEWAGRSGRGETQYF | TGTGCCAGCAGTGAATGGGCGGGTAGAAGCGGGAGGGGAGAGACCCAGTACTTC
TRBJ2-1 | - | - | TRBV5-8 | CASSLAPPSIAQFF | TGTGCCAGCAGCTTGGCCCCCCCCAGTATCGCGCAGTTCTTC
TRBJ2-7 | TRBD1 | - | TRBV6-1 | CASSQTGTAYEQYF | TGTGCCAGCAGTCAAACCGGGACAGCCTACGAGCAGTACTTC
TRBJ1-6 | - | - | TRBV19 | CASSIDPGISYNSPLHF | TGTGCCAGTAGTATAGATCCGGGAATCTCCTATAATTCACCCCTCCACTTT
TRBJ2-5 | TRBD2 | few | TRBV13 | CASSLELAGGQETQYF | TGTGCCAGCAGCTTAGAGCTAGCGGGGGGGCAAGAGACCCAGTACTTC
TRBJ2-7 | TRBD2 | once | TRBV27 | CASSTIGASGISYEQYF | TGTGCCAGCTCTACCATCGGGGCTAGCGGGATCTCCTACGAGCAGTACTTC
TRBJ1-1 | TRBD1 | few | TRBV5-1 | CASSTRQGSSEAFF | TGCGCCAGCAGCACGCGACAGGGTTCCTCTGAAGCTTTCTTT
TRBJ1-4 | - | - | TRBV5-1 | CASSADSTNEKLFF | TGCGCCAGCAGCGCGGACTCAACTAATGAAAAACTGTTTTTT
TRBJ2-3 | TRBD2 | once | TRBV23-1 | CASGSGLAGALVTDTQYF | TGCGCCAGCGGCTCAGGACTAGCGGGGGCCCTAGTCACAGATACGCAGTATTTT
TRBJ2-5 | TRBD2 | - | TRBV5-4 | CASALAGGGVVETQYF | TGTGCCAGTGCACTAGCGGGAGGAGGGGTAGTAGAGACCCAGTACTTC
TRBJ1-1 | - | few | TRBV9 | CASSEATGSEAFF | TGTGCCAGCAGCGAAGCTACAGGCTCGGAAGCTTTCTTT
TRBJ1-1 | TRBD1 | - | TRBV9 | CASSSQGQKNTEAFF | TGTGCCAGCAGCTCCCAGGGACAGAAGAACACTGAAGCTTTCTTT
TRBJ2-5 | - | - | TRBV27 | CASSFQALETQYF | TGTGCCAGCAGTTTTCAGGCCCTAGAGACCCAGTACTTC
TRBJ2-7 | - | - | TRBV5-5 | CASSLAAGRSSYEQYF | TGTGCCAGCAGCTTGGCTGCGGGACGGAGTTCCTACGAGCAGTACTTC
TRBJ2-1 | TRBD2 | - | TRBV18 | CASSPPTSGSRNEQFF | TGTGCCAGCTCACCACCGACTAGCGGGAGTAGGAATGAGCAGTTCTTC
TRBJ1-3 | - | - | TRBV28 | CASSSGTGNTIYF | TGTGCCAGCAGTTCAGGGACTGGAAACACCATATATTTT
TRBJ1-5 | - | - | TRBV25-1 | CASSVGSGSNQPQHF | TGTGCCAGCAGTGTAGGTTCGGGGAGCAATCAGCCCCAGCATTTT
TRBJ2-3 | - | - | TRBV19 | CASSTRDTQYF | TGTGCCAGTAGTACTAGGGATACGCAGTATTTT
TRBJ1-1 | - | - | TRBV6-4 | CASRSSGRDTEAFF | TGTGCCAGCAGATCCTCGGGCAGGGACACTGAAGCTTTCTTT
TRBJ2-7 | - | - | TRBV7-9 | CASSPPQGNEQYF | TGTGCCAGCAGCCCACCTCAGGGTAACGAGCAGTACTTC
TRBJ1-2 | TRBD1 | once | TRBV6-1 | CASSAARDRVSYGYTF | TGTGCCAGCAGTGCTGCCCGGGACAGGGTGAGCTATGGCTACACCTTC
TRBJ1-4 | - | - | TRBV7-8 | CASSPYHPKRGNEKLFF | TGTGCCAGCAGCCCCTACCACCCAAAGCGGGGAAATGAAAAACTGTTTTTT
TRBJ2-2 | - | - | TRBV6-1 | CASSEALRGRTSNTGELFF | TGTGCCAGCAGTGAAGCGCTTCGGGGGAGGACATCGAACACCGGGGAGCTGTTTTTT
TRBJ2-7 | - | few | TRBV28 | CASSLSRGPEQYF | TGTGCCAGCAGTCTATCCAGGGGACCCGAGCAGTACTTC